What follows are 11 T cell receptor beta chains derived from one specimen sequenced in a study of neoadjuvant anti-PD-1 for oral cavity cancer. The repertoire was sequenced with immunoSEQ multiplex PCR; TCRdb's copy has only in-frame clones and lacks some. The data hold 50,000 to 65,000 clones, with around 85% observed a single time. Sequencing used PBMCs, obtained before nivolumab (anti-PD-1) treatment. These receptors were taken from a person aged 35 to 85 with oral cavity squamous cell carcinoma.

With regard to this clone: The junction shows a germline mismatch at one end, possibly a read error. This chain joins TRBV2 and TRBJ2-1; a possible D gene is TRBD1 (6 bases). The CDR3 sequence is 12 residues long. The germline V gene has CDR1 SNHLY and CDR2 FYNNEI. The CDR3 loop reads CASSSLGGDRIF. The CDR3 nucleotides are TGTGCCAGCAGCTCCCTAGGGGGTGATCGCATCTTC.

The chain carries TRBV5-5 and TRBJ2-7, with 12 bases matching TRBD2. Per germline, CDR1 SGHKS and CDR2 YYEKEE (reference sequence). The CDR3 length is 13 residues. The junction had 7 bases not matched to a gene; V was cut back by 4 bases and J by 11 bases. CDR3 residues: CASSRTSGNREYF. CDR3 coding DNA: TGTGCCAGCAGCCGGACTAGCGGGAACAGGGAGTACTTC.

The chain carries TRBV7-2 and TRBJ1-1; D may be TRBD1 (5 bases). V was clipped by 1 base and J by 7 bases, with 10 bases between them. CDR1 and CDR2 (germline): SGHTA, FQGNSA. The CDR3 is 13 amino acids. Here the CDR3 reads CASSLVGLGEAFF. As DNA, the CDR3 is TGTGCCAGCAGCTTAGTGGGGCTGGGTGAAGCTTTCTTT. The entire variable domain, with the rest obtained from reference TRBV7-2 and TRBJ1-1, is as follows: GAGVSQSPSNKVTEKGKDVELRCDPISGHTALYWYRQSLGQGLEFLIYFQGNSAPDKSGLPSDRFSAERTGGSVSTLTIQRTQQEDSAVYLCASSLVGLGEAFFGQGTRLTVV.

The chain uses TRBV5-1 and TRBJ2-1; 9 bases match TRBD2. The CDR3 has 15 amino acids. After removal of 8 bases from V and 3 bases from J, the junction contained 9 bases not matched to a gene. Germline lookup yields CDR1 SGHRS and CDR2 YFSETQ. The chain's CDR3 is CASSISGGGYNEQFF. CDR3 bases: TGCGCCAGTTCAATTAGCGGGGGTGGCTACAATGAGCAGTTCTTC.

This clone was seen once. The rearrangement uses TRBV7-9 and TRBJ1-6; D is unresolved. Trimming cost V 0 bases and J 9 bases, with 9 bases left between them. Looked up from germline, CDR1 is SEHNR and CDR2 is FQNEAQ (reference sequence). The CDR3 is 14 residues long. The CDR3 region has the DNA TGTGCCAGCAGCTTAGCGGTGTGGTTTTCACCCCTCCACTTT. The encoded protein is CASSLAVWFSPLHF.

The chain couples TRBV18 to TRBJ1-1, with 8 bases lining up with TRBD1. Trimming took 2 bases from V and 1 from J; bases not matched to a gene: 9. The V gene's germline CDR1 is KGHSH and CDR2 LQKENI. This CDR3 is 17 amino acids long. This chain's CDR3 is CASSPGQGSPQNTEAFF. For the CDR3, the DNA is TGTGCCAGCTCACCAGGACAGGGCTCACCCCAGAACACTGAAGCTTTCTTT.

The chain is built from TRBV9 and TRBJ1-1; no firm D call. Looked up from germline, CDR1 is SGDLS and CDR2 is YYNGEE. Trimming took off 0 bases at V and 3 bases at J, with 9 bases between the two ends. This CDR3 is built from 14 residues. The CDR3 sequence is CASSVVSSDTEAFF. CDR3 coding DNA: TGTGCCAGCAGCGTAGTTTCATCGGACACTGAAGCTTTCTTT.

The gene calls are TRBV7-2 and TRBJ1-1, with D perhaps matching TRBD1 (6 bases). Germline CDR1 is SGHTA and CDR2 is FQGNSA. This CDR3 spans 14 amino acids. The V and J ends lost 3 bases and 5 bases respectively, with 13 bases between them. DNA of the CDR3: TGTGCCAGCAGCTTCACCCCAGGGGATACTGAAGCTTTCTTT. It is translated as CASSFTPGDTEAFF.

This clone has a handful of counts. This chain's CDR3 is CSGKQGRTEAFF. The CDR3 nucleotides are TGCAGCGGCAAACAGGGGAGGACTGAAGCTTTCTTT. The V and J genes are TRBV29-1 and TRBJ1-1; 7 nucleotides align to TRBD1. CDR3 length: 12 amino acids. J lost 5 bases, V lost 7 bases, and 7 bases had no gene match. Germline CDR1 reads SQVTM; CDR2 reads ANQGSEA. The entire variable domain, with the rest obtained from reference TRBV29-1 and TRBJ1-1, is as follows: SAVISQKPSRDICQRGTSLTIQCQVDSQVTMMFWYRQQPGQSLTLIATANQGSEATYESGFVIDKFPISRPNLTFSTLTVSNMSPEDSSIYLCSGKQGRTEAFFGQGTRLTVV.

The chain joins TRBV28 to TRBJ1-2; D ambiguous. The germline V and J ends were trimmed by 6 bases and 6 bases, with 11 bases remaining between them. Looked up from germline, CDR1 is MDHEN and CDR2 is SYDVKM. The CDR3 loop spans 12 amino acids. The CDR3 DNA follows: TGTGCCAGCAGCCTTACGACACATGGCTACACCTTC. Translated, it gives CASSLTTHGYTF.

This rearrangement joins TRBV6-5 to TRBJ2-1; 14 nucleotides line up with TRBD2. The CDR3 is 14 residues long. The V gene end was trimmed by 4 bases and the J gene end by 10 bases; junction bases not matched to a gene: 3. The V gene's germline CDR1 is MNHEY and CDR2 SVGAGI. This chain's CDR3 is CASSSTSGRAEQFF. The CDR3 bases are TGTGCCAGCAGTTCGACTAGCGGGAGGGCCGAGCAGTTCTTC.